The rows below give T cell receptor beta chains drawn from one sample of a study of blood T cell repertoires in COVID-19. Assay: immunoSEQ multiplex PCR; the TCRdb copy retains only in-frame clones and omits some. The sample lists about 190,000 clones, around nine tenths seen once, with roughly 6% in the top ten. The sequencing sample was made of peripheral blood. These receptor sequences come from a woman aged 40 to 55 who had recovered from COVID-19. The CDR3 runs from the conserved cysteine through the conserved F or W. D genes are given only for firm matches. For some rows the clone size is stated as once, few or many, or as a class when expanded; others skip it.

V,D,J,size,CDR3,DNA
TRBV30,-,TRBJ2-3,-,CAWSQGINADTQYF,TGTGCCTGGAGCCAGGGAATAAACGCAGATACGCAGTATTTT
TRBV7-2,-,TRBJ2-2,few,CASSLAMGRVTGELFF,TGTGCCAGCAGCTTAGCCATGGGCAGAGTCACCGGGGAGCTGTTTTTT
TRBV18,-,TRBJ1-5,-,CASSREHSNQPQHF,TGTGCCAGCTCACGGGAGCATAGCAATCAGCCCCAGCATTTT
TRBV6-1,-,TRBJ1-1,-,CAVQGWANTEAFF,TGTGCCGTGCAGGGGTGGGCTAACACTGAAGCTTTCTTT
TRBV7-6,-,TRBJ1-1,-,CASSTHPVGTEAFF,TGTGCCAGCAGCACCCACCCCGTCGGGACTGAAGCTTTCTTT
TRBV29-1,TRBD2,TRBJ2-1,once,CSVDPFSGRTEQFF,TGCAGCGTAGATCCCTTTAGCGGGAGGACTGAGCAGTTCTTC
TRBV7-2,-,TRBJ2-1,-,CASSLGTHNEQFF,TGTGCCAGCAGCTTAGGGACACACAATGAGCAGTTCTTC
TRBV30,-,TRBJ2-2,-,CAWSAMLVSGRRNGELFF,TGTGCCTGGAGTGCGATGTTGGTGTCGGGAAGAAGGAACGGGGAGCTGTTTTTT
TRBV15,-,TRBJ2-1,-,CATSRVGPVDEQFF,TGTGCCACCAGCAGAGTGGGGCCCGTCGATGAGCAGTTCTTC
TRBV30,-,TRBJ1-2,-,CAWSVLGSSGYTF,TGTGCCTGGAGTGTACTCGGGTCCTCTGGCTACACCTTC
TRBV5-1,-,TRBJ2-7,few,CASSGQNEQYF,TGCGCCAGCAGCGGACAGAACGAGCAGTACTTC
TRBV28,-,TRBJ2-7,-,CASSPWADNSYEQYF,TGTGCCAGCAGTCCCTGGGCGGACAACTCCTACGAGCAGTACTTC
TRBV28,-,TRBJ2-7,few,CASSLLDEQYF,TGTGCCAGCAGTTTATTAGACGAGCAGTACTTC
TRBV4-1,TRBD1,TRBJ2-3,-,CASSQGGTGRTDTQYF,TGCGCCAGCAGCCAAGGGGGGACAGGGCGCACAGATACGCAGTATTTT
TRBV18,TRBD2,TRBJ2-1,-,CASSTGLAGFDEQFF,TGTGCCAGCTCGACGGGACTAGCGGGATTTGATGAGCAGTTCTTC
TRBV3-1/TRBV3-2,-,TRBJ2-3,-,CASSHDSATDTQYF,TGTGCCAGCAGCCATGACTCAGCGACAGATACGCAGTATTTT
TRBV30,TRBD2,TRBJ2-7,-,CAGTGTSGRTYEQYF,TGTGCCGGAACCGGGACTAGCGGAAGAACCTACGAGCAGTACTTC
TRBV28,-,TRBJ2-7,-,CASTNSGLQDYEQYF,TGTGCCAGCACCAATTCTGGACTTCAAGACTACGAGCAGTACTTC
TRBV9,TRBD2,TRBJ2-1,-,CASSVEGGLISGTYNEQFF,TGTGCCAGCAGCGTAGAAGGAGGGCTAATTAGCGGGACCTACAATGAGCAGTTCTTC
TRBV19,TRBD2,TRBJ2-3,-,CASSRGTSGSTNTQYF,TGTGCCAGTAGTCGAGGGACTAGCGGGAGCACGAATACGCAGTATTTT
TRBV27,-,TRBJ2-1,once,CASSRRVGEQFF,TGTGCCAGCAGTAGGAGAGTAGGTGAGCAGTTCTTC
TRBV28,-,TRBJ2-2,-,CASSPQQGAGELFF,TGTGCCAGCAGTCCCCAACAGGGCGCCGGGGAGCTGTTTTTT